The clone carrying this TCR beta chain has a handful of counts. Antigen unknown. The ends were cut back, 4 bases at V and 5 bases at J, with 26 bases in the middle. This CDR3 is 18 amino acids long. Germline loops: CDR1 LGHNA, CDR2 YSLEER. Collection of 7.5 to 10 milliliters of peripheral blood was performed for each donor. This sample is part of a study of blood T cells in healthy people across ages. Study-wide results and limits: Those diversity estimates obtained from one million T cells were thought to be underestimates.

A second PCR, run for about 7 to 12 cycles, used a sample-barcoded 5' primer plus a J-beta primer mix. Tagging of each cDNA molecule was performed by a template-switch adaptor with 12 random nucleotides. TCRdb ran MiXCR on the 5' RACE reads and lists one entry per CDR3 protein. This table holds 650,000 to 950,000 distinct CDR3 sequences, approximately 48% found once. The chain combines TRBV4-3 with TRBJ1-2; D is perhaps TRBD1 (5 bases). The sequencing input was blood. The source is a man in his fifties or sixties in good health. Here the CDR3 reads CASSPSRTDTGRWYGYTF. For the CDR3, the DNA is TGCGCCAGCAGCCCCTCACGAACCGATACAGGACGATGGTATGGCTACACCTTC.